Listed below are T cell receptor beta chains from one sample, sequenced in a study of shared clonotypes between healthy human individuals. Here immunoSEQ multiplex PCR was the method, and the copy in TCRdb shows in-frame clones only, minus some. The repertoire holds about 560,000 clones, around 78% seen once, with 12% in the top ten. The sample taken for sequencing was PBMCs. Source of these receptors: a woman aged 40 to 50 in good health. Some clones in this sample may be carry-over from other donors' samples. Both conserved end residues are part of each CDR3.

TRBV5-4 CASSLREGWDSPLHF
TRBV5-8 CASSLGLAGSYNEQFF
TRBV19 CASSFTGGLGAEAFF
TRBV5-6 CASSLAPGLYQETQYF
TRBV6-5 CASSRDRDTGELFF
TRBV27 CASIERAGSYNEQFF
TRBV11-2 CASSPWEPNQPQHF
TRBV7-9 CASSRRDRTYEQYF
TRBV5-1 CASSLERTPFNEKLFF
TRBV6-6 CASSSLGGIGTDTQYF
TRBV5-1 CASSLGYPYEQYF
TRBV5-1 CASSFYSTANTGELFF
TRBV6-5 CARASTSGITDTQYF
TRBV7-8 CASSLTRGPIGTNEKLFF
TRBV6-1 CASRPGVNTEAFF
TRBV4-3 CASSQDLGLQEKLFF
TRBV6-5 CASSRGEETQYF
TRBV6-6 CASRPGDQPQHF
TRBV4-1 CASSQWEGGLEQFF
TRBV7-6 CASSLRLATGELFF
TRBV5-1 CASSLEGRQGVDEQYF
TRBV10-3 CATGTSTDTQYF
TRBV6-4 CASSRVCLAGGPGTDTQYF
TRBV7-2 CASSLEVAGGASGNTIYF
TRBV28 CAVGQGSYEQYF
TRBV9 CASSAGYREGYTF
TRBV28 CASTARWPRGEQYF
TRBV12-2 CASRLGALAGGSDEQFF
TRBV18 CASGKTNEKLFF
TRBV5-1 CASSLALGNTEAFF
TRBV4-2 CASSQVGTSAVPGNNEQFF
TRBV7-2 CASSPRAPASTDTQYF
TRBV29-1 CSVPGGQYHEQFF
TRBV11-3 CASSPGQGGKETQYF
TRBV7-3 CASSPGTGGYNEQFF
TRBV5-4 CASSFDRGTYNEQFF
TRBV25-1 CASSGSTRQETQYF
TRBV28 CASSLWAGGQETQYF
TRBV18 CASSPLPQGYEQYF
TRBV4-3 CASSPAQFSGRNEQFF
TRBV4-2 CASSQELAGSDEQYF
TRBV10-3 CAIFPGLAGSTGELFF
TRBV5-1 CASSETLLETQYF
TRBV7-3 CASRETSGETDTQYF
TRBV30 CAWSPTSVTAAFF
TRBV4-1 CASSQDGADTDTQYF
TRBV7-2 CASSFLSERDTGELFF
TRBV28 CASSLGARATFF
TRBV29-1 CSVEEQGYEQYF
TRBV30 CAWRDNRVQPQHF
TRBV2 CASTFAGTYEQYF
TRBV12-5 CASGLSSTYNEQFF
TRBV5-4 CASSLGQRNTGELFF
TRBV2 CASSTYVDIRTF